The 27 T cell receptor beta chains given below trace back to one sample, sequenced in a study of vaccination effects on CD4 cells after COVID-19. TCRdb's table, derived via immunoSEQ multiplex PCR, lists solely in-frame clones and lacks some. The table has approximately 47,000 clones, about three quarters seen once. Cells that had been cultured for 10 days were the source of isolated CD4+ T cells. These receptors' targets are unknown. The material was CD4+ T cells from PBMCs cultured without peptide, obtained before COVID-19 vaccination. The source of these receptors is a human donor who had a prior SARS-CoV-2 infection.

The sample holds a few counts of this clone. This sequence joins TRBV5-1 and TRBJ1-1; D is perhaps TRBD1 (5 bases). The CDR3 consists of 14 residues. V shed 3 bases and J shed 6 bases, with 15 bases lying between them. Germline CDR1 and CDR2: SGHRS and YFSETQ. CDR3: CASSSGPGGSEAFF. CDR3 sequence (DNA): TGCGCCAGCAGCTCAGGTCCGGGGGGGTCTGAAGCTTTCTTT.

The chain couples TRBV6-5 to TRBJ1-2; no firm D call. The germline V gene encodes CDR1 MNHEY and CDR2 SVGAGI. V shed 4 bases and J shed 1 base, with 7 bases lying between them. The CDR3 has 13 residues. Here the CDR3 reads CASSSPINYGYTF. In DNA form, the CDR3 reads TGTGCCAGCAGTTCACCGATTAACTATGGCTACACCTTC.

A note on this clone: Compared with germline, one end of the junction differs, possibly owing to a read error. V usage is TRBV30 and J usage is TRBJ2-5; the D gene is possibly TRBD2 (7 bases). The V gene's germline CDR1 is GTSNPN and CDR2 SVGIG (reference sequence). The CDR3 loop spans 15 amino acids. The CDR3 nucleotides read TGTGCCTGGAGTAGGGGGACTACTTTCCAAGGCACCCGGTACTTC. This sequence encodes CAWSRGTTFQGTRYF. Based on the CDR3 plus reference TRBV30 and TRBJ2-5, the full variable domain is SQTIHQWPATLVQPVGSPLSLECTVEGTSNPNLYWYRQAAGRGLQLLFYSVGIGQISSEVPQNLSASRPQDRQFILSSKKLLLSDSGFYLCAWSRGTTFQGTRYFGPGTRLLVL.

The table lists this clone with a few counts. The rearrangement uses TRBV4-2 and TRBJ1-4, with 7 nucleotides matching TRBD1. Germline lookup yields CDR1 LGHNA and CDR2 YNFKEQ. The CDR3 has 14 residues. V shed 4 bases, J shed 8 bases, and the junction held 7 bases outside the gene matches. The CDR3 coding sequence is TGTGCCAGCAGCCGTGAGACAGGGAGCGAAAAACTGTTTTTT. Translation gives CASSRETGSEKLFF.

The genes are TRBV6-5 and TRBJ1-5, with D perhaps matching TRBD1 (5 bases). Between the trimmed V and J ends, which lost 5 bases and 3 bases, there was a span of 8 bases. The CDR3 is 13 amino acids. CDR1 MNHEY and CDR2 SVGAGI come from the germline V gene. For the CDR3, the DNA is TGTGCCAGCAGTACGGGGGTCAATCAGCCCCAGCATTTT. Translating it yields CASSTGVNQPQHF.

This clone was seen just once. CDR3 loop: CASTQSPQGISGNTIYF. As DNA, the CDR3 is TGTGCCAGCACTCAATCCCCACAGGGAATCTCTGGAAACACCATATATTTT. The chain employs TRBV5-4 and TRBJ1-3; possibly TRBD1 for D (6 bases). The ends were cut back, 6 bases at V and 0 bases at J, with 19 bases in the middle. Germline CDR1 SGHNT, CDR2 YYREEE (reference sequence). The CDR3 is 17 amino acids.

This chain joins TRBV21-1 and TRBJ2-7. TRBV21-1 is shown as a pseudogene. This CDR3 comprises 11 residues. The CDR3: CASSALYEQYF. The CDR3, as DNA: TGTGCCAGCAGCGCTTTGTACGAGCAGTACTTC.

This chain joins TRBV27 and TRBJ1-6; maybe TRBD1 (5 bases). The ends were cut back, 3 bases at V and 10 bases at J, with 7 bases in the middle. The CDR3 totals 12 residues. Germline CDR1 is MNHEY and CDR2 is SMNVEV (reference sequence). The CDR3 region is CASSFKGSPLHF. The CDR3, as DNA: TGTGCCAGCAGTTTTAAGGGGTCACCCCTCCACTTT.

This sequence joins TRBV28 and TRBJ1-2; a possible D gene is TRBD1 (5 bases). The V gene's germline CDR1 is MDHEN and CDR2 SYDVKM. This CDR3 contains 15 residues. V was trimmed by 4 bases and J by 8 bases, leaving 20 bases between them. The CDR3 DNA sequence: TGTGCCAGCAGTTCCCCGGAGGGGAACCTACGGGGCTACACCTTC. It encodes CASSSPEGNLRGYTF.

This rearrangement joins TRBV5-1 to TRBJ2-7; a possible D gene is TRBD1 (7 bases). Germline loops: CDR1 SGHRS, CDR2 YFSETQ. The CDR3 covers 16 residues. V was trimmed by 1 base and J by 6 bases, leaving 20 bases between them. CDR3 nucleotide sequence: TGCGCCAGCAGCTTGCTGGCGGAGGGGGCCTGGGTCGAGCAGTACTTC. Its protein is CASSLLAEGAWVEQYF.

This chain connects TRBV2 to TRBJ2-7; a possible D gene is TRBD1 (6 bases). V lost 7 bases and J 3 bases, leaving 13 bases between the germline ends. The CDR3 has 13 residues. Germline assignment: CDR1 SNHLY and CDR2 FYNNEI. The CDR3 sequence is CASNSGTLYEQYF. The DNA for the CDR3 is TGTGCCAGCAACTCCGGGACACTCTACGAGCAGTACTTC.

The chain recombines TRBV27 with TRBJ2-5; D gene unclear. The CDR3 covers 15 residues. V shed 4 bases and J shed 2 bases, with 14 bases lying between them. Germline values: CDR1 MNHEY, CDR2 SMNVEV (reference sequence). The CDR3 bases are TGTGCCAGCAGTTCCCAACCAACGATTCAAGAGACCCAGTACTTC. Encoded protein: CASSSQPTIQETQYF.

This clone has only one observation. The CDR3 here is CAWCHHSRDYEQYF. As DNA, the CDR3 is TGTGCCTGGTGTCACCACTCCAGGGACTACGAGCAGTACTTC. V and J are TRBV30 and TRBJ2-7, with a possible D match to TRBD1 (5 bases). The CDR3 spans 14 residues. CDR1 is GTSNPN, CDR2 SVGIG, per germline (reference sequence). The V and J ends lost 5 bases and 3 bases respectively, with 17 bases between them.

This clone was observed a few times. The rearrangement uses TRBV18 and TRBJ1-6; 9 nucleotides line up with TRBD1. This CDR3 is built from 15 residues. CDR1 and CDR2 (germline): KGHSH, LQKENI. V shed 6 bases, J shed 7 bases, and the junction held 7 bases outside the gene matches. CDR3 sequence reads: CASSPPGQGNSPLHF. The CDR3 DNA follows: TGTGCCAGCTCGCCCCCAGGACAGGGGAATTCACCCCTCCACTTT.

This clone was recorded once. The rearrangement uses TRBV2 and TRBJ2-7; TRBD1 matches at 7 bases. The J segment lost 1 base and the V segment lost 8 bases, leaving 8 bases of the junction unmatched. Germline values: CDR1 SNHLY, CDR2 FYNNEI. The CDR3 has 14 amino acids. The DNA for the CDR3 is TGTGCCAGCGCCATACAGGGGTGGTCCTACGAGCAGTACTTC. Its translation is CASAIQGWSYEQYF. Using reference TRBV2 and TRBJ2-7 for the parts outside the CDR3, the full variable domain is EPEVTQTPSHQVTQMGQEVILRCVPISNHLYFYWYRQILGQKVEFLVSFYNNEISEKSEIFDDQFSVERPDGSNFTLKIRSTKLEDSAMYFCASAIQGWSYEQYFGPGTRLTVT.

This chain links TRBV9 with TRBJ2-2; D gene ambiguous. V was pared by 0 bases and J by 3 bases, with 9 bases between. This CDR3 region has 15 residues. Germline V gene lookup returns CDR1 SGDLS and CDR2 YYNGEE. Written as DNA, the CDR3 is TGTGCCAGCAGCGTAGTTGGTGGAGACACCGGGGAGCTGTTTTTT. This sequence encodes CASSVVGGDTGELFF. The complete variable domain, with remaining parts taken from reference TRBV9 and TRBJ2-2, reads DSGVTQTPKHLITATGQRVTLRCSPRSGDLSVYWYQQSLDQGLQFLIQYYNGEERAKGNILERFSAQQFPDLHSELNLSSLELGDSALYFCASSVVGGDTGELFFGEGSRLTVL.

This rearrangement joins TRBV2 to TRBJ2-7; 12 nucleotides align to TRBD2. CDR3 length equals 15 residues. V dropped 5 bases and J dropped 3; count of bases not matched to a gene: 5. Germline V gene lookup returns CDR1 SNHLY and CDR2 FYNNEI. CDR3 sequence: CASSHGLAGIYEQYF. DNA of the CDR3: TGTGCCAGCAGTCATGGACTAGCGGGGATCTACGAGCAGTACTTC.

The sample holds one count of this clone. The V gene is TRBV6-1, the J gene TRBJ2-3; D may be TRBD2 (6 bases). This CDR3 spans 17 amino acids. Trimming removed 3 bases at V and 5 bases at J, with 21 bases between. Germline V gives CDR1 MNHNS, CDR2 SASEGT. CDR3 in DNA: TGTGCCAGCAGTGACCTCAATTTTCGGGAGTCTATAGATACGCAGTATTTT. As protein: CASSDLNFRESIDTQYF.

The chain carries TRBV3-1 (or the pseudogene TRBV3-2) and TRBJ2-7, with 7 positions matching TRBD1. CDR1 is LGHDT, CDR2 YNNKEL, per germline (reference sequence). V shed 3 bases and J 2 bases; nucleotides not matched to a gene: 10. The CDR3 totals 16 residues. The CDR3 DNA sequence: TGTGCCAGCAGCCACCCCCAGGGGACAGCCACCTACGAGCAGTACTTC. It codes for CASSHPQGTATYEQYF.

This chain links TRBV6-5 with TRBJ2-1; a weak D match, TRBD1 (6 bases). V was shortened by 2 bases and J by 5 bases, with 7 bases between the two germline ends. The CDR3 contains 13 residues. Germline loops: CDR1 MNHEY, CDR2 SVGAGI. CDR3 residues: CASSYNRDNEQFF. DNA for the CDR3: TGTGCCAGCAGTTACAACAGGGACAATGAGCAGTTCTTC.

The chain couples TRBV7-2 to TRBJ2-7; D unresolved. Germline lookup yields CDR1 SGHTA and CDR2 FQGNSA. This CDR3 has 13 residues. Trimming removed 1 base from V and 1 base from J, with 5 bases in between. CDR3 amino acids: CASSLDGSYEQYF. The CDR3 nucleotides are TGTGCCAGCAGCTTAGACGGATCCTACGAGCAGTACTTC.

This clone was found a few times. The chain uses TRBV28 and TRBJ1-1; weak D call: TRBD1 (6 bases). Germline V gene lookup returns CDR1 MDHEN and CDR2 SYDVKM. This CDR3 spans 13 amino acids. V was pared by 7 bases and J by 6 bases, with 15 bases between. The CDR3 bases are TGTGCCAGCAACAGGGCGGGTAGGGCTGAAGCTTTCTTT. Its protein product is CASNRAGRAEAFF.

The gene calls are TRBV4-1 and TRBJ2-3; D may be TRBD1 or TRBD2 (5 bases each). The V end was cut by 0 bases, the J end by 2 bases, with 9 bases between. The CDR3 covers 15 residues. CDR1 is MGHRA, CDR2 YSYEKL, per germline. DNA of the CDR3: TGCGCCAGCAGCCAAGACCGAGGGACCACAGATACGCAGTATTTT. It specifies CASSQDRGTTDTQYF.

This chain's CDR3 is CASSETGASSPLHF. Written as DNA, the CDR3 is TGTGCCAGCAGTGAGACAGGAGCTTCTTCACCCCTCCACTTT. The J gene is TRBJ1-6, the V gene TRBV2, with D perhaps matching TRBD1 (6 bases). This CDR3 has 14 amino acids. Germline V CDR1 and CDR2: SNHLY, FYNNEI. Trimming removed 3 bases from V and 9 bases from J, with 12 bases in between.

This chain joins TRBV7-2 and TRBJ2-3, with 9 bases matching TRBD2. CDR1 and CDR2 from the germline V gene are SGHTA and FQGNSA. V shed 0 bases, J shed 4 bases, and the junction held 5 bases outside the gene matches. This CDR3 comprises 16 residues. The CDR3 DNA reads TGTGCCAGCAGCTTAGCTGAGACTAGCGGACCAGATACGCAGTATTTT. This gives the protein CASSLAETSGPDTQYF.

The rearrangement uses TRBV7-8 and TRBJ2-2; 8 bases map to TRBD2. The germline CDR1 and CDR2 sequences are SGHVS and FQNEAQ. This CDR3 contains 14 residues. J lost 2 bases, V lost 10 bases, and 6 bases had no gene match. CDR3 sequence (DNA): TGTGCCACCGCGACTAGCGCAAACACCGGGGAGCTGTTTTTT. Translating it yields CATATSANTGELFF.

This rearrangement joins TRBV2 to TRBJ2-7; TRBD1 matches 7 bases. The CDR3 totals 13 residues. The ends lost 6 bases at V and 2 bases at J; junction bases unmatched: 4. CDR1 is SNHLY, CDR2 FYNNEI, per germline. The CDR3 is CASSPGTAYEQYF. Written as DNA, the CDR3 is TGTGCCAGCAGCCCTGGGACAGCCTACGAGCAGTACTTC.